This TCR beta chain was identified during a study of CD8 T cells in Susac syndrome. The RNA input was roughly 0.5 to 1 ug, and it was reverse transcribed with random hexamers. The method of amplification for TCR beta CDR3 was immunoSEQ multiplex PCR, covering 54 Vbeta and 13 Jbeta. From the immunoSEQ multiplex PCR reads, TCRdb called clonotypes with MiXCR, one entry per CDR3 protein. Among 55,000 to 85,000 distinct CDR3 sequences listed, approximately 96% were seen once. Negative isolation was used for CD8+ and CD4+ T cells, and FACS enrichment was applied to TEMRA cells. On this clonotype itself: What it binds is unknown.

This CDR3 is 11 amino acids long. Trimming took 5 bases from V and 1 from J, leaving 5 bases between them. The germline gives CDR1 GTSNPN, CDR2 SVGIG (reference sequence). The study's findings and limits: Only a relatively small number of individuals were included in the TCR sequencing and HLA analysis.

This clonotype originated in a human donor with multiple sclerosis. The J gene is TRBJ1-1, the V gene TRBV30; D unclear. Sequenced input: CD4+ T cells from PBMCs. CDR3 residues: CAWRKNTEAFF. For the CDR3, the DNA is TGTGCCTGGCGGAAGAACACTGAAGCTTTCTTT.